Listed below are T cell receptor beta chains from one sample, sequenced in a study of control samples from healthy donors and cancer patients. TCRdb's table, derived via immunoSEQ multiplex PCR, lists solely in-frame clones and lacks some. Here the sample spans approximately 100,000 clones, around 88% being singletons. Input material: blood. The receptors stem from a woman aged 45-65 years in good health. CDR3s include the opening cysteine and the closing phenylalanine or tryptophan. D genes are given only for firm matches. Clone size, where shown, is once, few, many, or a class for clones that have expanded.

size | J | D | V | DNA | CDR3
NA | TRBJ2-7 | NA | TRBV2 | TGTGCCAGCAGTGATTCGAGTGCGGTGACCTACGAGCAGTACTTC | CASSDSSAVTYEQYF
NA | TRBJ1-5 | NA | TRBV9 | TGTGCCAGCAGCGTTGGCAGCAATCAGCCCCAGCATTTT | CASSVGSNQPQHF
NA | TRBJ1-2 | NA | TRBV5-5 | TGTGCCAGCAGCTTGTTTACCCTCTACGCCTTC | CASSLFTLYAF
NA | TRBJ1-2 | TRBD1 | TRBV5-1 | TGCGCCAGCAGCTTGGACGGACAGGTGGTGTACTACACCTTC | CASSLDGQVVYYTF
NA | TRBJ1-5 | NA | TRBV7-8 | TGTGCCAGCAGCCCACGCCGACCCGGACAGCCCCAGCATTTT | CASSPRRPGQPQHF
NA | TRBJ1-4 | TRBD1 | TRBV6-2/TRBV6-3 | TGTGCCAGCAGTTACTACCGGGACAGTTTACCGTTTTTT | CASSYYRDSLPFF
NA | TRBJ2-3 | TRBD2 | TRBV9 | TGTGCCAGCAGCGTGCCACGACTAGCGGGAGAAGATACGCAGTATTTT | CASSVPRLAGEDTQYF
few | TRBJ1-2 | TRBD1 | TRBV7-9 | TGTGCCAGCAGCTCCGACAGGGAAGGCTATGGCTACACCTTC | CASSSDREGYGYTF
NA | TRBJ2-5 | TRBD2 | TRBV29-1 | TGCAGCGTTGGGGGACTAGCGGAAGAGACCCAGTACTTC | CSVGGLAEETQYF
NA | TRBJ2-5 | NA | TRBV5-4 | TGTGCCAGCAGCCGGGGGCCCTTGGAGACCCAGTACTTC | CASSRGPLETQYF
NA | TRBJ2-2 | NA | TRBV12-3/TRBV12-4 | TGTGCCAGCAGTTTATCGGAGACCGGGGAGCTGTTTTTT | CASSLSETGELFF
NA | TRBJ2-3 | NA | TRBV20-1 | TGCAGTGCTGCCCTTCAGGATACGCAGTATTTT | CSAALQDTQYF
NA | TRBJ1-4 | TRBD1 | TRBV25-1 | TGTGCCAGCAGTGAGAACCTTGGGACAGGACATGAAAAACTGTTTTTT | CASSENLGTGHEKLFF
NA | TRBJ1-2 | TRBD1 | TRBV2 | TGTGCCAGCAGTGTGACAGGGACCCTCTATGGCTACACCTTC | CASSVTGTLYGYTF
NA | TRBJ1-1 | NA | TRBV19 | TGTGCCAGTAGGTACGACACTGAAGCTTTCTTT | CASRYDTEAFF
few | TRBJ1-2 | TRBD1 | TRBV6-5 | TGTGCCAGCAGTTACCAGGGCACAGGGGTTAACACCTTC | CASSYQGTGVNTF
NA | TRBJ2-3 | NA | TRBV4-1 | TGCGCCAGCGCCGCCGGGGAGTACACAGATACGCAGTATTTT | CASAAGEYTDTQYF
NA | TRBJ1-1 | NA | TRBV4-2 | TGTGCCAGCAGCCAAGATGAGCTGTTGAACACTGAAGCTTTCTTT | CASSQDELLNTEAFF
NA | TRBJ1-4 | NA | TRBV30 | TGTGCCTGGAGTGTGAGGGGTGAAAAACTGTTTTTT | CAWSVRGEKLFF
once | TRBJ2-5 | NA | TRBV2 | TGTGCCAGCAGGCTTTGGTGGGGGGGCCTGGAGGAGACCCAGTACTTC | CASRLWWGGLEETQYF
NA | TRBJ2-3 | TRBD2 | TRBV11-2 | TGTGCCAGCAGGGAAGGACTAGCGGGGGGGCCCAAGGATACGCAGTATTTT | CASREGLAGGPKDTQYF
NA | TRBJ1-2 | TRBD1 | TRBV5-1 | TGCGCCAGCAGCTTCGAGGGGGCGGTTGGCTACACCTTC | CASSFEGAVGYTF
NA | TRBJ2-7 | NA | TRBV21-1 | TGTGCCGTACCTACAGGGACCCCCTGCGAGCAGTACTTC | CAVPTGTPCEQYF